The 27 T cell receptor beta chains presented below share a single source sample, sequenced in a study of T cells in Graves' hyperthyroidism and ophthalmopathy. TCR beta CDR3 regions were amplified from RNA transcripts. TCR CDR3 underwent first-round RT-PCR with the HTBI primer set. TCRdb redid the calling of the multiplex PCR reads with MiXCR, one entry per CDR3 protein. Among about 560,000 distinct CDR3 sequences listed, 16% were seen once. The sample consisted of blood. These receptor sequences come from a woman under 30 with Graves' hyperthyroidism.

The V and J genes are TRBV5-1 and TRBJ2-7; either TRBD1 or TRBD2 may fit D (5 bases each). CDR3 length: 15 amino acids. Germline-derived CDR1 and CDR2 are SGHRS and YFSETQ. The V end lost 0 bases, the J end lost 4 bases, and 14 bases lay between the germline ends. As DNA, the CDR3 is TGCGCCAGCAGCTTGGCGGGGACGGGGAAGTACGAGCAGTACTTC. Translating it yields CASSLAGTGKYEQYF.

This clonotype has just a few counts. The J gene is TRBJ2-7, the V gene TRBV5-1; no definite D call. Trimming cost V 4 bases and J 4 bases, with 12 bases left between them. The CDR3 extends over 13 amino acids. Germline CDR1 SGHRS, CDR2 YFSETQ. The chain's CDR3 is CASSPLVRYEQYF. CDR3 DNA sequence: TGCGCCAGCAGCCCTCTTGTCAGATACGAGCAGTACTTC. The full variable domain, in which reference TRBV5-1 and TRBJ2-7 provide the parts outside the CDR3, is KAGVTQTPRYLIKTRGQQVTLSCSPISGHRSVSWYQQTPGQGLQFLFEYFSETQRNKGNFPGRFSGRQFSNSRSEMNVSTLELGDSALYLCASSPLVRYEQYFGPGTRLTVT.

The CDR3 loop is CASSLWGTSGGADEQFF. The CDR3 DNA reads TGTGCCAGCAGCTTGTGGGGCACTAGCGGGGGGGCCGATGAGCAGTTCTTC. This chain connects TRBV11-2 to TRBJ2-1; 13 bases fit TRBD2. V trimming: 3 bases; J trimming: 8 bases; junction bases outside the gene matches: 10. Germline V gene sequence: CDR1 SGHAT, CDR2 FQNNGV. This CDR3 is built from 17 residues.

The table lists this clonotype with many counts. The chain uses TRBV10-3 and TRBJ2-1; TRBD2 might be the D (5 bases). This CDR3 has 14 residues. Germline V gene data show CDR1 as ENHRY and CDR2 as SYGVKD. V shed 6 bases and J shed 4 bases, with 13 bases lying between them. CDR3 coding DNA: TGTGCCATCAGGGAGAGGGCAGATTACAATGAGCAGTTCTTC. Protein: CAIRERADYNEQFF.

In this sample, this clonotype turned up many times. The V call is TRBV20-1, the J call TRBJ1-1, with a possible D match to TRBD1 (5 bases). The V gene lost 6 bases and the J gene lost 4 bases, with 15 bases spanning the gap. There are 13 residues in the CDR3. Germline-derived CDR1 and CDR2 are DFQATT and SNEGSKA (reference sequence). CDR3 region: CSATGQGGTEAFF. Here the CDR3 DNA reads TGCAGTGCCACGGGGCAGGGAGGCACTGAAGCTTTCTTT.

This clonotype was picked up many times. The J gene is TRBJ1-2, the V gene TRBV29-1; unclear D gene. V lost 5 bases, J lost 6 bases, and 13 bases lay in between. Germline V gene data show CDR1 as SQVTM and CDR2 as ANQGSEA. The CDR3 is 12 residues long. The CDR3 spells CSVPRGPNGYTF. In DNA form, the CDR3 reads TGCAGCGTTCCGAGAGGACCTAATGGCTACACCTTC. Filled out from reference TRBV29-1 and TRBJ1-2, the complete variable domain reads SAVISQKPSRDICQRGTSLTIQCQVDSQVTMMFWYRQQPGQSLTLIATANQGSEATYESGFVIDKFPISRPNLTFSTLTVSNMSPEDSSIYLCSVPRGPNGYTFGSGTRLTVV.

This clonotype was observed many times. The genes are TRBV2 and TRBJ1-1; perhaps TRBD1 as D (6 bases). The germline V and J ends were trimmed by 1 base and 6 bases, with 15 bases remaining between them. Germline V gene data show CDR1 as SNHLY and CDR2 as FYNNEI. The CDR3 runs 15 residues. This CDR3 reads CASSEGLDRIPEAFF. DNA of the CDR3: TGTGCCAGCAGTGAAGGCCTAGACAGGATACCTGAAGCTTTCTTT.

This clonotype has a count of ten or more. V usage is TRBV18 and J usage is TRBJ2-1; D ambiguous. Trimming stripped 6 bases from V and 7 bases from J, with 10 bases between. This CDR3 has 12 amino acids. Germline loops: CDR1 KGHSH, CDR2 LQKENI. This chain's CDR3 is CASSFYGNEQFF. The DNA of the CDR3 is TGTGCCAGCTCCTTCTACGGGAATGAGCAGTTCTTC.

The sample holds many counts of this clonotype. The genes are TRBV12-3 or TRBV12-4 and TRBJ1-1, with unresolved D. Trimming cost V 2 bases and J 1 base, with 8 bases left between them. This CDR3 has 14 amino acids. Here the CDR3 DNA reads TGTGCCAGCAGTTTAAATAGGGCGAACACTGAAGCTTTCTTT. It specifies CASSLNRANTEAFF.

This clonotype appeared a few times. The rearrangement joins TRBV18 to TRBJ1-2, with D perhaps matching TRBD1 (5 bases). Trimming left V 0 bases short and J 2 bases short, with 10 bases between. The CDR3 is 15 residues long. Germline values: CDR1 KGHSH, CDR2 LQKENI. The CDR3 sequence: CASSPPRGENYGYTF. The CDR3 DNA is TGTGCCAGCTCACCACCGCGGGGGGAAAACTATGGCTACACCTTC.

This clonotype was recorded at least ten times. The rearrangement joins TRBV28 to TRBJ2-1; unclear D gene. V was clipped by 1 base and J by 5 bases, with 12 bases between them. This CDR3 spans 15 amino acids. Germline V lookup: CDR1 MDHEN, CDR2 SYDVKM. The CDR3 protein is CASSLLGGLHNEQFF. CDR3 in DNA: TGTGCCAGCAGTTTATTAGGCGGTCTACACAATGAGCAGTTCTTC. The complete variable domain, with remaining parts taken from reference TRBV28 and TRBJ2-1, reads DVKVTQSSRYLVKRTGEKVFLECVQDMDHENMFWYRQDPGLGLRLIYFSYDVKMKEKGDIPEGYSVSREKKERFSLILESASTNQTSMYLCASSLLGGLHNEQFFGPGTRLTVL.

This chain uses TRBV6-1 with TRBJ1-1; TRBD1 is a possible D gene (5 bases). Trimming cost V 5 bases and J 11 bases, with 21 bases left between them. Germline values: CDR1 MNHNS, CDR2 SASEGT. The CDR3 spans 14 residues. CDR3 loop: CASSPGSGQGNAFF. For the CDR3, the DNA is TGTGCCAGCAGTCCAGGTTCCGGCCAGGGTAATGCTTTCTTT.

At least ten counts were recorded for this clonotype. This chain uses TRBV12-3 or TRBV12-4 with TRBJ2-7, with 10 nucleotides matching TRBD1. V lost 5 bases, J lost 0 bases, and 1 base stayed unmatched. The CDR3 spans 14 residues. The CDR3, as DNA: TGTGCCAGCAGTCGGGACAGGGGCTCCTACGAGCAGTACTTC. Encoded protein: CASSRDRGSYEQYF.

This clonotype was detected many times. J is TRBJ2-1 and V is TRBV7-9; D gene ambiguous. Germline V gene lookup returns CDR1 SEHNR and CDR2 FQNEAQ (reference sequence). The CDR3 runs to 16 residues. Trimming removed 1 base from V and 3 bases from J, with 13 bases in between. CDR3 loop: CASSLGPGTVYNEQFF. CDR3 coding DNA: TGTGCCAGCAGCTTAGGGCCCGGAACTGTCTACAATGAGCAGTTCTTC. The full variable domain, completed using reference TRBV7-9 and TRBJ2-1, is DTGVSQNPRHKITKRGQNVTFRCDPISEHNRLYWYRQTLGQGPEFLTYFQNEAQLEKSRLLSDRFSAERPKGSFSTLEIQRTEQGDSAMYLCASSLGPGTVYNEQFFGPGTRLTVL.

This chain joins TRBV12-5 and TRBJ1-1, with D perhaps TRBD1 (5 bases). This CDR3 has 16 residues. V was pared by 0 bases and J by 1 base, with 12 bases between. The V gene's germline CDR1 is LGHNT and CDR2 FRNRAP. In nucleotides, the CDR3 is TGTGCTAGTGGTTTGGTAGGAGGGACGGGGAACACTGAAGCTTTCTTT. This sequence encodes CASGLVGGTGNTEAFF.

The V and J genes are TRBV29-1 and TRBJ1-2, with no clear D. There are 16 residues in the CDR3. Germline CDR1 and CDR2: SQVTM and ANQGSEA. V was shortened by 1 base and J by 4 bases, with 19 bases between the two germline ends. The CDR3 is CSVEGFEGLMGYGYTF. In DNA form, the CDR3 reads TGCAGCGTTGAAGGGTTTGAGGGCCTAATGGGCTATGGCTACACCTTC. The full variable domain, in which reference TRBV29-1 and TRBJ1-2 provide the parts outside the CDR3, is SAVISQKPSRDICQRGTSLTIQCQVDSQVTMMFWYRQQPGQSLTLIATANQGSEATYESGFVIDKFPISRPNLTFSTLTVSNMSPEDSSIYLCSVEGFEGLMGYGYTFGSGTRLTVV.

This clonotype was observed a few times. The junction does not match germline at one end; this may be a read error. The gene calls are TRBV12-3 or TRBV12-4 and TRBJ2-3, with D perhaps assigned TRBD1 or TRBD2 (5 bases each). This CDR3 comprises 13 residues. CDR3 amino acids: CASGGSSTDAQYF. CDR3 in DNA: TGTGCCAGCGGGGGTAGCTCCACAGATGCGCAGTATTTT.

In its sample, this clonotype was seen many times. V gene TRBV27 combines with J gene TRBJ1-1, with no clear D. The CDR3 sequence is 11 residues long. Germline CDR1 and CDR2: MNHEY and SMNVEV (reference sequence). Trimming took off 3 bases at V and 9 bases at J, with 8 bases between the two ends. The chain's CDR3 is CASSFAGQAFF. DNA for the CDR3: TGTGCCAGCAGTTTTGCTGGGCAAGCTTTCTTT.

The CDR3 region is CAWSVSGLTYEQYF. CDR3 DNA: TGTGCCTGGAGTGTATCCGGGCTAACCTACGAGCAGTACTTC. The rearrangement links TRBV30 to TRBJ2-7; no firm D call. Germline CDR1 GTSNPN, CDR2 SVGIG (reference sequence). The CDR3 is 14 residues long. V was cut by 0 bases and J by 2 bases, with 11 bases left in between.

On this clonotype itself: At one boundary the junction diverges from the germline segment, which might be a read error. The V gene is TRBV14, the J gene TRBJ1-2; D ambiguous. CDR1 SGHDN and CDR2 FVKESK come from the germline V gene. The CDR3 has 10 amino acids. CDR3: CASSQGRRRF. Here the CDR3 DNA reads TGTGCCAGCAGCCAAGGTCGGCGCAGGTTC.

This clonotype occurred many times. This chain uses TRBV12-3 or TRBV12-4 with TRBJ1-2; 12 bases match TRBD1. This CDR3 has 13 residues. Trimming cost V 7 bases and J 8 bases; bases outside gene matches: 5. The CDR3 sequence: CASTPGTGGGYTF. The CDR3, as DNA: TGTGCCAGCACCCCAGGGACAGGGGGCGGCTACACCTTC.

The chain has TRBV10-1 and TRBJ2-3, with a possible D match to TRBD2 (7 bases). The CDR3 totals 15 residues. V was trimmed by 3 bases and J by 2 bases, leaving 12 bases between them. Germline V lookup: CDR1 WNHNN, CDR2 SYGVQD (reference sequence). The CDR3 region is CASSEQGGDTDTQYF. In DNA, the CDR3 is TGCGCCAGCAGTGAACAGGGAGGGGACACAGATACGCAGTATTTT.

This clonotype was observed at least ten times. This rearrangement joins TRBV12-3 or TRBV12-4 to TRBJ2-2; 8 bases map to TRBD1. J gave up 7 bases and V 2 bases, and 3 bases lay outside the gene matches. There are 14 residues in the CDR3. Here the CDR3 DNA reads TGTGCCAGCAGTTTAAGACAGGGGCACGGGGAGCTGTTTTTT. This translates into CASSLRQGHGELFF.

V is TRBV20-1 and J is TRBJ2-1; D is ambiguous. V lost 1 base to trimming and J lost 8 bases, with 12 bases between them. The germline gives CDR1 DFQATT, CDR2 SNEGSKA (reference sequence). CDR3 length: 13 residues. The CDR3 DNA reads TGCAGTGCTAGAGGTCCGAGTCTGTATGAGCAGTTCTTC. Protein: CSARGPSLYEQFF.

Ten or more counts support this clonotype. The chain couples TRBV12-3 or TRBV12-4 to TRBJ1-4; D unclear. The CDR3 has 14 amino acids. Trimming removed 4 bases from V and 0 bases from J, with 6 bases in between. The CDR3 reads CASSSHATNEKLFF. The DNA for the CDR3 is TGTGCCAGCAGTTCACATGCAACTAATGAAAAACTGTTTTTT.

The gene calls are TRBV4-3 and TRBJ1-2; tentative D call: TRBD1 (5 bases). The V gene's germline CDR1 is LGHNA and CDR2 YSLEER. CDR3 length: 15 residues. The V end was cut by 0 bases, the J end by 6 bases, with 14 bases between. The CDR3 coding sequence is TGCGCCAGCAGCCAAGATCAGGGACGGCTTAATGGCTACACCTTC. Translation gives CASSQDQGRLNGYTF.

In this sample, this clonotype turned up a few times. This clone may be a read error of a much larger clone one base away. The chain's CDR3 is CASSRRGDATNEKLFF. Here the CDR3 DNA reads TGTGCCAGCAGCCGTCGGGGCGACGCAACTAATGAAAAACTGTTTTTT. This chain joins TRBV3-1 and TRBJ1-4; tentatively, D is TRBD1 (5 bases). The length of the CDR3 is 16 residues. V shed 4 bases and J shed 0 bases, with 12 bases lying between them. Germline V gene lookup returns CDR1 LGHDT and CDR2 YNNKEL (reference sequence).